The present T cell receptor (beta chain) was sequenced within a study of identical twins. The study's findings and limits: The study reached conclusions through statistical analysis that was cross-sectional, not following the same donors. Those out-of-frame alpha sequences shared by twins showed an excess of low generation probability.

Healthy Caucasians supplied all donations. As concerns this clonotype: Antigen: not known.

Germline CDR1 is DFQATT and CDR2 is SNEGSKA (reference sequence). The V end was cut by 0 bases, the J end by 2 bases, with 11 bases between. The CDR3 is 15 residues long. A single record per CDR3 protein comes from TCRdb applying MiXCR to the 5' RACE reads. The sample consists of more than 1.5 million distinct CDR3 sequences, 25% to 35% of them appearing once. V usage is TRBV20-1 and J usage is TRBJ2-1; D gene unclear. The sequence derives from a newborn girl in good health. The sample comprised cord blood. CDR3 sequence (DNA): TGCAGTGCTAGAGATCCTGTCCCACCCTACAATGAGCAGTTCTTC. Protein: CSARDPVPPYNEQFF.